This T cell receptor (beta chain) is drawn from a study of breast tumors, draining lymph nodes, adjacent tissues. This clonotype was recorded only once. What it recognizes is unknown. This clone may be a read error of a much larger clone one base away. Samples came from axillary lymph nodes draining the breast cancer. Study-wide results and caveats: Tumor TCR diversity was below lymph nodes but above nontumor tissue.

TCRdb independently ran MiXCR on the multiplex PCR reads; one entry per CDR3 protein. Seen here are some 200,000 distinct CDR3 sequences, approximately 31% observed once, and the top ten hold more than 4%. Sequencing was carried out using axillary lymph node tissue. This clonotype originated in a female donor with breast cancer. Some clones in this sample may be carry-over from other donors' samples.

The CDR3 region is CASSRDFSYNEQSF. The CDR3 DNA sequence: TGTGCCAGCAGCCGGGACTTCTCCTACAATGAGCAGTCCTTC. The rearrangement links TRBV5-6 to TRBJ2-1; D possibly corresponds to TRBD2 (6 bases). From germline, CDR1 is SGHDT and CDR2 YYEEEE. The CDR3 totals 14 residues. Full variable domain (missing parts from reference TRBV5-6 and TRBJ2-1): DAGVTQSPTHLIKTRGQQVTLRCSPKSGHDTVSWYQQALGQGPQFIFQYYEEEERQRGNFPDRFSGHQFPNYSSELNVNALLLGDSALYLCASSRDFSYNEQSFGPGTRLTVL.